This record looks at one TCR beta chain sequence and its context. What it binds is not known. CDR1 and CDR2 (germline): SQVTM, ANQGSEA. V gave up 2 bases and J gave up 7 bases, with 8 bases separating them. This CDR3 has 12 amino acids. The source of the sample is a study of cytomegalovirus exposure and HLA in healthy donors. Study-wide points: The classifier, whose performance was assessed in both the original and validation cohorts, reportedly diagnosed cytomegalovirus status with high specificity and sensitivity. An analysis done earlier found most TCR beta V segments productive about 87% or about 30% of the time.

The PCR made use of 60 Vbeta and 13 Jbeta primers. Method: immunoSEQ multiplex PCR; TCRdb's copy keeps in-frame clones and lacks some. The profile shows approximately 120,000 clones, around three quarters of them singletons. The V and J genes are TRBV29-1 and TRBJ1-4; D remains unclear. The clonotype originates from a young man in good health and CMV-seronegative. Input material: PBMCs. The chain's CDR3 is CSVENVGEKLFF. The CDR3 DNA reads TGCAGCGTTGAAAACGTCGGTGAAAAACTGTTTTTT.